The clone carrying this TCR beta chain was found many times. Time point meaning: pre-sensitization, week 0. The treatment denotes: therapeutic diphenylcyclopropenone sensitization with weekly scalp DPC. This entry is derived from a study of human T cells and chemical hapten exposure. Library preparation tagged each individual cDNA molecule with a unique molecular identifier. One entry per CDR3 protein results from TCRdb running MiXCR on the RACE reads. The sample comprises some 70,000 distinct CDR3 sequences, approximately 11% of which are singletons, and approximately 4.7% rests with the top ten. Germline V gene sequence: CDR1 SEHNR, CDR2 FQNEAQ (reference sequence). The CDR3 has 16 residues. V lost 3 bases and J lost 10; bases outside the gene matches: 15.

The clonotype comes from a woman aged 50 to 60 with alopecia areata. Some clones in this sample may be carry-over from other donors' samples. The sequences come from whole blood, collected in connection with sensitization to the hapten diphenylcyclopropenone (DPC). V usage is TRBV7-9 and J usage is TRBJ2-1; TRBD2 agrees at 7 bases. Written as DNA, the CDR3 is TGTGCCAGCAGCTTTGTTCCGGGACTACTCCCGCCCGAGCAGTTCTTC. This codes for CASSFVPGLLPPEQFF.